Below are 10 T cell receptor beta chains sequenced from a single sample in a study of early T cells in non-severe SARS-CoV-2 infection. TCRdb ran MiXCR on the 5' RACE reads and lists one entry per CDR3 protein. The profile covers under 65,000 distinct CDR3 sequences, with 12% appearing a single time and approximately 8.5% taken by the ten largest. Sequencing was done on a sample of whole blood. The receptors were sampled from an adult who was a healthcare worker with PCR-confirmed SARS-CoV-2 infection or an uninfected control (not recorded which).

This clonotype was observed at least ten times. The chain couples TRBV4-1 to TRBJ2-1; D might be TRBD2 (6 bases). V was clipped by 4 bases and J by 5 bases, with 12 bases between them. In germline, CDR1 is MGHRA, CDR2 YSYEKL. The CDR3 totals 14 residues. CDR3 nucleotides: TGCGCCAGCAGCCTCCGCGGGGAGGACAATGAGCAGTTCTTC. Translated, it gives CASSLRGEDNEQFF.

In this sample, this clonotype turned up many times. The genes are TRBV5-4 and TRBJ2-7; D gene ambiguous. The V end was cut by 4 bases, the J end by 2 bases, with 10 bases between. This CDR3 has 13 amino acids. The germline gives CDR1 SGHNT, CDR2 YYREEE (reference sequence). The CDR3 region is CASSPSTTYEQYF. The CDR3 DNA reads TGTGCCAGCAGCCCGTCAACAACCTACGAGCAGTACTTC. The entire variable domain, with the rest obtained from reference TRBV5-4 and TRBJ2-7, is as follows: ETGVTQSPTHLIKTRGQQVTLRCSSQSGHNTVSWYQQALGQGPQFIFQYYREEENGRGNFPPRFSGLQFPNYSSELNVNALELDDSALYLCASSPSTTYEQYFGPGTRLTVT.

This clonotype has just a few counts. The chain couples TRBV28 to TRBJ2-2, with unresolved D. The V gene's germline CDR1 is MDHEN and CDR2 SYDVKM. There are 14 residues in the CDR3. With 4 bases removed from V and 5 bases from J, the gap between germline ends came to 11 bases. CDR3 loop: CASSSPGFTGELFF. The CDR3 coding sequence is TGTGCCAGCAGTTCACCCGGCTTTACCGGGGAGCTGTTTTTT.

The genes are TRBV5-1 and TRBJ2-2; D gene ambiguous. Germline CDR1 reads SGHRS; CDR2 reads YFSETQ. The V end was cut by 0 bases, the J end by 7 bases, with 16 bases between. This CDR3 is built from 16 residues. CDR3 protein: CASSLVGLVVGGELFF. CDR3 sequence (DNA): TGCGCCAGCAGCTTGGTCGGGCTAGTAGTTGGCGGGGAGCTGTTTTTT.

At least ten counts were recorded for this clonotype. One end of the junction fails to match germline, which may point to a read error. The chain couples TRBV7-3 to TRBJ2-1, with 10 nucleotides matching TRBD1. Germline V gene sequence: CDR1 SGHTA, CDR2 FQGTGA. This CDR3 is 12 amino acids long. The CDR3 loop reads CASSSGTGAKVF. The CDR3 coding sequence is TGTGCCAGCAGCTCCGGGACAGGGGCGAAGGTCTTC.

This clonotype was seen only a few times. The chain uses TRBV4-2 and TRBJ2-7; 8 positions match TRBD1. CDR3 size: 14 residues. The V and J ends lost 5 bases and 3 bases, in that order; junction bases with no gene match: 6. Germline loops: CDR1 LGHNA, CDR2 YNFKEQ. The CDR3 here is CASSNGQGFYEQYF. CDR3 DNA: TGTGCCAGCAGCAACGGACAGGGTTTCTACGAGCAGTACTTC.

This clonotype was seen ten or more times. The genes are TRBV11-2 and TRBJ2-3, with D maybe TRBD2 (5 bases). The CDR3 contains 15 residues. Germline V gives CDR1 SGHAT, CDR2 FQNNGV. Trimming stripped 7 bases from V and 4 bases from J, with 18 bases between. In DNA form, the CDR3 reads TGTGCCAGCACCTTTCCCGGACTCTCTCCAGATACGCAGTATTTT. It specifies CASTFPGLSPDTQYF.

This clonotype has at least ten counts. The CDR3 region has the DNA TGTGCCAGCAGCCCAGGACTGGGAAATTCACCCCTCCACTTT. Amino acid sequence: CASSPGLGNSPLHF. The J gene is TRBJ1-6, the V gene TRBV11-1; D ambiguous. The CDR3 has 14 amino acids. The V gene lost 5 bases and the J gene lost 7 bases, with 12 bases spanning the gap. From germline, CDR1 is SGHAT and CDR2 FQDESV (reference sequence).

V is TRBV11-3 and J is TRBJ1-1, with D possibly being TRBD1 (5 bases). This CDR3 has 16 residues. Germline CDR1 reads SGHNT; CDR2 reads YENEEA. The V and J ends lost 6 bases and 4 bases respectively, with 21 bases between them. In DNA form, the CDR3 reads TGTGCCAGCAGAGGGCACGGGGGAACTAAGGGCACTGAAGCTTTCTTT. Residues: CASRGHGGTKGTEAFF. Together with reference TRBV11-3 and TRBJ1-1, the CDR3 gives the full variable domain: EAGVVQSPRYKIIEKKQPVAFWCNPISGHNTLYWYLQNLGQGPELLIRYENEEAVDDSQLPKDRFSAERLKGVDSTLKIQPAELGDSAVYLCASRGHGGTKGTEAFFGQGTRLTVV.

This clonotype was counted between two and nine times. The rearrangement uses TRBV6-5 and TRBJ1-2, with unresolved D. Per the germline V gene, CDR1 is MNHEY and CDR2 is SVGAGI. With 7 bases removed from V and 3 bases from J, the gap between germline ends came to 12 bases. This CDR3 contains 13 residues. The CDR3 here is CASKAGRYYGYTF. CDR3 nucleotide sequence: TGTGCCAGCAAGGCAGGTCGTTACTATGGCTACACCTTC.